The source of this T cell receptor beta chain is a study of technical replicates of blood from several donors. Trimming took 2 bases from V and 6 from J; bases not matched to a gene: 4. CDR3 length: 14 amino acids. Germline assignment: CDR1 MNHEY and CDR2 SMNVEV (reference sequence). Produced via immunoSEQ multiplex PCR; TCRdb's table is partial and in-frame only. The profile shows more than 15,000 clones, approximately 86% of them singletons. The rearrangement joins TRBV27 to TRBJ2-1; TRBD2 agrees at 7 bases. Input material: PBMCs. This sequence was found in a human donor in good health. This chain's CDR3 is CASSLESGINEQFF. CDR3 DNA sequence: TGTGCCAGCAGTTTAGAGAGCGGGATCAATGAGCAGTTCTTC.